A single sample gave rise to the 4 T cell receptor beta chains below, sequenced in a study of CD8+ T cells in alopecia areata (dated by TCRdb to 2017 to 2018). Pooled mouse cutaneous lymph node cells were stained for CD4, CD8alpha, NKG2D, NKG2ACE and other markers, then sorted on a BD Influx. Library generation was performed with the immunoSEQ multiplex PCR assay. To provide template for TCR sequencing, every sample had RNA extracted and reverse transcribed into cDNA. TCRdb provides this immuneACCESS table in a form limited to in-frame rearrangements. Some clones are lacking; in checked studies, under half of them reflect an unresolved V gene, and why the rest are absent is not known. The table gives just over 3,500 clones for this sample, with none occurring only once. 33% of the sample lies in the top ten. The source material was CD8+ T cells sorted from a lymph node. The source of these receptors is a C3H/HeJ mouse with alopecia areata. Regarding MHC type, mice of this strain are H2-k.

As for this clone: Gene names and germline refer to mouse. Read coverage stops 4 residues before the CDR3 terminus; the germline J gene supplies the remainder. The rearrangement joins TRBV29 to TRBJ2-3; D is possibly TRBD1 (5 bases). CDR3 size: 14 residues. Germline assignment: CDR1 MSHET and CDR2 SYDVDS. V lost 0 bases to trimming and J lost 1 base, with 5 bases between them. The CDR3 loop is CASSLSGGAETLYF. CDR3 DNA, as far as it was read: TGTGCTAGCAGTTTATCAGGGGGTGCAGAA.

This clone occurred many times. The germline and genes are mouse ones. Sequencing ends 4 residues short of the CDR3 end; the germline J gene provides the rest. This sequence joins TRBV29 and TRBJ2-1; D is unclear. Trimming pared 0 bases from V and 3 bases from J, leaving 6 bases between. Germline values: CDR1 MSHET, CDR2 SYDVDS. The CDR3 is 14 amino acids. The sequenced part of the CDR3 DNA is TGTGCTAGCAGTTTATCATCCATCTATGCT. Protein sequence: CASSLSSIYA. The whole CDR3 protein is CASSLSSIYAEQFF. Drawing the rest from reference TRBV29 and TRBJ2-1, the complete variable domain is DMKVTQMPRYLIKRMGENVLLECGQDMSHETMYWYRQDPGLGLQLIYISYDVDSNSEGDIPKGYRVSRKKREHFSLILDSAKTNQTSVYFCASSLSSIYAEQFFGPGTRLTVL.

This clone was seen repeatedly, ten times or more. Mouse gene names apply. The CDR3 region is CTCSAGSSTEVFF. Partial CDR3 DNA: TGCACCTGCAGTGCAGGGTCGAGCACA. The chain employs TRBV1 and TRBJ1-1, with D uncertain. The read ends 4 residues early relative to the CDR3; the germline J gene fills the gap. This CDR3 comprises 13 residues. Germline CDR1 reads NSQYPW; CDR2 reads LRSPGD (reference sequence). V was shortened by 1 base and J by 4 bases, with 7 bases between the two germline ends. Full variable domain (rest looked up from reference TRBV1 and TRBJ1-1): VTLLEQNPRWRLVPRGQAVNLRCILKNSQYPWMSWYQQDLQKQLQWLFTLRSPGDKEVKSLPGADYLATRVTDTELRLQVANMSQGRTLYCTCSAGSSTEVFFGKGTRLTVV.

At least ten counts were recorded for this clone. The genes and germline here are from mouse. The CDR3 is CASSMTEGAETLYF. The CDR3 bases that were read are TGTGCCAGCAGTATGACTGAGGGTGCAGAA. This sequence joins TRBV19 and TRBJ2-3; a weak D match, TRBD2 (5 bases). The CDR3 end lies 4 residues beyond the end of the read and is filled in from the germline J gene. The V gene lost 2 bases and the J gene lost 1 base, with 8 bases spanning the gap. This CDR3 contains 14 residues. CDR1 and CDR2 (germline): FNHDT, SITEND (reference sequence).